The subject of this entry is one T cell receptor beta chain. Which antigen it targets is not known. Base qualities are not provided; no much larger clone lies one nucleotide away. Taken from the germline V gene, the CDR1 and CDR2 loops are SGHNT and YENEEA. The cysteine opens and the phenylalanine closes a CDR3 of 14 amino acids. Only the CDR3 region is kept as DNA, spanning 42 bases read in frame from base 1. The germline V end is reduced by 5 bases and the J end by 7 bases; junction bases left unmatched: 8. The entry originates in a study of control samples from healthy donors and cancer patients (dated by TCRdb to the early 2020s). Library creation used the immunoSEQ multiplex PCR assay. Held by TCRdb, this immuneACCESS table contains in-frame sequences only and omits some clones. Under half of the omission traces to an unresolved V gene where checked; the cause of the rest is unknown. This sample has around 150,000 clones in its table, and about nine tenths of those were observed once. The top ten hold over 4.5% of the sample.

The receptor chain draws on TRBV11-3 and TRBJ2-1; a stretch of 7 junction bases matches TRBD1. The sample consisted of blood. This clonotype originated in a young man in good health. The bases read TGTGCCAGCAGCGCACACAGGGGCTCGAATGAGCAGTTCTTC. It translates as CASSAHRGSNEQFF.